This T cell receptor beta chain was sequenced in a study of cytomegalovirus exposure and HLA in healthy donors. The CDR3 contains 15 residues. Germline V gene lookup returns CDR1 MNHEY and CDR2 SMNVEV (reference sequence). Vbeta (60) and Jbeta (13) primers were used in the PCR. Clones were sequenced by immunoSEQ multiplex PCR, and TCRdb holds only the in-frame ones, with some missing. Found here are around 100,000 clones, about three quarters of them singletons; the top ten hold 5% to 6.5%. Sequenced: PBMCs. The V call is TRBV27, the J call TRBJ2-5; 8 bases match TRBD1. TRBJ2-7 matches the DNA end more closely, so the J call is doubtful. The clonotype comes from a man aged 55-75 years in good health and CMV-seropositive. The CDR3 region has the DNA TGTGCCAGCAGATTAAACTGGGACAGGACCTACGAGCAGTACTTC. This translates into CASRLNWDRTYEQYF.